A single sample is the source of the 2 T cell receptor beta chains below, sequenced in a study of blood T cell repertoires in COVID-19. Libraries were prepared by immunoSEQ multiplex PCR; TCRdb keeps only in-frame clonotypes and omits some of them. The sample consists of roughly 280,000 clones, around 83% of them appearing once. Material: peripheral blood. Receptors were obtained from a man aged 18 to 29 with active or convalescent COVID-19.

The chain employs TRBV19 and TRBJ1-2; TRBD1 might be the D (5 bases). The V gene's germline CDR1 is LNHDA and CDR2 SQIVND (reference sequence). V was trimmed by 5 bases and J by 5 bases, leaving 12 bases between them. The CDR3 sequence is 13 residues long. CDR3 sequence reads: CASSRQGGYGYTF. The CDR3 bases are TGTGCCAGTAGTCGCCAGGGAGGATATGGCTACACCTTC.

The J gene is TRBJ1-5, the V gene TRBV13, with a possible D match to TRBD1 (5 bases). This CDR3 is built from 14 residues. CDR1 PRHDT and CDR2 FYEKMQ come from the germline V gene (reference sequence). V dropped 4 bases and J dropped 3 bases, with 10 bases sitting between them. CDR3 residues: CASSSGEYNQPQHF. The DNA for the CDR3 is TGTGCCAGCAGCTCGGGGGAGTACAATCAGCCCCAGCATTTT.